One and the same sample provided the 23 T cell receptor beta chains below, sequenced in a study of vaccination and CD4 T cells after COVID-19 (dated by TCRdb to 2022 to 2024). Explained via the paper, the treatment or condition label denotes: approximately 9-day PBMC culture with coronavirus spike peptide pools or control peptides (ViraFEST assay). CD4+ T cells from unexposed donors were collected before the COVID-19 pandemic (2011-2018). Receptor libraries were prepared by PCR. The data were produced on an Illumina iSeq 100. TCR sequencing of DNA from cultured CD4+ T cells used the Oncomine TCR Beta short-read assay at the Johns Hopkins FTIC core. TCRdb itself trimmed the public reads at Q25 with fastp, ran MiXCR and retained productive beta chains. Each entry is one CDR3 protein sequence, shown with its most common DNA and genes. The sample table shows some 6,600 distinct CDR3 sequences, and 25% to 30% are seen once. Around a third of the sample is held by the ten biggest clonotypes.

The antigens these receptors bind are not known. The sample was CD4+ T cells from blood, cultured in vitro. These receptors all come from a human donor in good health.

The chain is built from TRBV9 and TRBJ2-2; D is uncertain. The ends were cut back, 4 bases at V and 2 bases at J, with 6 bases in the middle. The germline CDR1 and CDR2 sequences are SGDLS and YYNGEE. The CDR3 runs 13 residues. This CDR3 is CASSISNTGELFF. The DNA of the CDR3 is TGTGCCAGCAGCATTAGTAACACCGGGGAGCTGTTTTTT.

This clonotype was detected only a few times. This rearrangement joins TRBV6-1 to TRBJ1-6, with D possibly matching TRBD1 (5 bases). The germline gives CDR1 MNHNS, CDR2 SASEGT. There are 14 residues in the CDR3. Trimming removed 6 bases from V and 5 bases from J, with 11 bases in between. The CDR3 DNA reads as TGTGCCAGCAGCCACGTGACAGATAATTCACCCCTCCACTTT. Encoded protein: CASSHVTDNSPLHF.

J is TRBJ2-1 and V is TRBV20-1; either TRBD1 or TRBD2 may supply D (6 bases each). This CDR3 is 15 amino acids long. The germline V gene encodes CDR1 DFQATT and CDR2 SNEGSKA (reference sequence). The V end was cut by 3 bases, the J end by 4 bases, with 16 bases between. CDR3 sequence (DNA): TGCAGTGCTAGTTTTCCGGGGGCAACTTACAATGAGCAGTTCTTC. Protein: CSASFPGATYNEQFF.

This clonotype has a handful of counts. The rearrangement joins TRBV19 to TRBJ1-5; 8 positions agree with TRBD1. The CDR3 loop spans 13 amino acids. Trimming removed 5 bases from V and 5 bases from J; junction bases left unmatched: 2. CDR1 and CDR2 from the germline V gene are LNHDA and SQIVND (reference sequence). The DNA for the CDR3 is TGTGCCAGTAGTTCGACAGGGGATCAGCCCCAGCATTTT. The encoded protein is CASSSTGDQPQHF.

This clonotype was picked up a small number of times. The chain joins TRBV20-1 to TRBJ2-5; tentative D call: TRBD2 (7 bases). The germline V gene encodes CDR1 DFQATT and CDR2 SNEGSKA (reference sequence). The length of the CDR3 is 12 residues. V was shortened by 7 bases and J by 0 bases, with 9 bases between the two germline ends. The CDR3 DNA reads as TGCAGTGTCGGGGGGCACCAAGAGACCCAGTACTTC. It yields the protein CSVGGHQETQYF.

This chain joins TRBV6-1 and TRBJ1-3; no clear D. The germline V gene encodes CDR1 MNHNS and CDR2 SASEGT. Between the trimmed V and J ends, which lost 5 bases and 4 bases, there was a span of 9 bases. The CDR3 has 13 amino acids. CDR3 sequence reads: CASSKDWGNTIYF. CDR3 nucleotides: TGTGCCAGCAGTAAGGACTGGGGAAACACCATATATTTT.

This clonotype was seen only a few times. The gene calls are TRBV18 and TRBJ1-5, with D uncertain. This CDR3 comprises 13 residues. CDR1 and CDR2 from the germline V gene are KGHSH and LQKENI. V was clipped by 2 bases and J by 5 bases, with 7 bases between them. CDR3 loop: CASSPGSDQPQHF. The CDR3 DNA reads TGTGCCAGCTCACCAGGGTCCGATCAGCCCCAGCATTTT.

This clonotype was detected only a few times. This rearrangement joins TRBV7-9 to TRBJ2-3; possibly TRBD2 for D (6 bases). The CDR3 sequence is 15 residues long. The V end was cut by 2 bases, the J end by 0 bases, with 9 bases between. The germline gives CDR1 SEHNR, CDR2 FQNEAQ (reference sequence). CDR3 in amino acids: CASSLIAVSTDTQYF. CDR3 nucleotide sequence: TGTGCCAGCAGCTTAATAGCGGTTAGCACAGATACGCAGTATTTT.

The genes are TRBV20-1 and TRBJ1-1; D is ambiguous. The CDR3 has 14 amino acids. V was clipped by 6 bases and J by 1 base, with 15 bases between them. In germline, CDR1 is DFQATT, CDR2 SNEGSKA (reference sequence). CDR3 sequence: CSAKTGKWNTEAFF. The CDR3 nucleotides read TGCAGTGCCAAGACTGGCAAGTGGAACACTGAAGCTTTCTTT.

This clonotype was observed a handful of times. The V and J genes are TRBV6-1 and TRBJ1-5; a possible D gene is TRBD1 (5 bases). This CDR3 contains 15 residues. Germline V lookup: CDR1 MNHNS, CDR2 SASEGT. Deletions cut 8 bases from V and 5 bases from J, with 19 bases between. CDR3 loop: CASRSRHGGDQPQHF. The CDR3 bases are TGTGCCAGCCGATCAAGACACGGGGGGGATCAGCCCCAGCATTTT.

This chain links TRBV6-2 or TRBV6-3 with TRBJ2-3, with D perhaps matching TRBD1 (6 bases). The germline V gene encodes CDR1 MNHEY and CDR2 SVGEGT. Trimming pared 7 bases from V and 6 bases from J, leaving 14 bases between. This CDR3 has 13 residues. Here the CDR3 DNA reads TGTGCCAGCACTCGTACAGGGTCGGATACGCAGTATTTT. The encoded protein is CASTRTGSDTQYF.

The chain uses TRBV7-2 and TRBJ1-2; D ambiguous. The germline gives CDR1 SGHTA, CDR2 FQGNSA. The CDR3 covers 14 residues. V shed 2 bases and J shed 0 bases, with 7 bases lying between them. The CDR3 loop is CASSLYGANYGYTF. CDR3 DNA sequence: TGTGCCAGCAGCTTATATGGGGCTAACTATGGCTACACCTTC.

Only a few counts were recorded for this clonotype. The V call is TRBV6-2 or TRBV6-3, the J call TRBJ2-7; D not resolved. The CDR3 length is 15 residues. The germline CDR1 and CDR2 sequences are MNHEY and SVGEGT. V lost 5 bases, J lost 0 bases, and 14 bases lay in between. The CDR3 protein is CASSRTVGSSYEQYF. The CDR3 DNA reads TGTGCCAGCAGTCGGACGGTTGGAAGCTCCTACGAGCAGTACTTC.

CDR3 in DNA: TGTGCCAGCAGTGAAGCAGGGATCGGCACAGATACGCAGTATTTT. It is translated as CASSEAGIGTDTQYF. The chain uses TRBV25-1 and TRBJ2-3; D might be TRBD1 (5 bases). V dropped 2 bases and J dropped 1 base, with 10 bases sitting between them. The CDR3 runs to 15 residues. The V gene's germline CDR1 is MGHDK and CDR2 SYGVNS.

This clonotype was counted a few times. The J gene is TRBJ1-2, the V gene TRBV20-1; no clear D. The V end was cut by 0 bases, the J end by 6 bases, with 11 bases between. The germline V gene encodes CDR1 DFQATT and CDR2 SNEGSKA (reference sequence). This CDR3 comprises 13 residues. The chain's CDR3 is CSARENLGDGYTF. The CDR3 DNA reads as TGCAGTGCTAGAGAGAATTTGGGTGATGGCTACACCTTC.

The chain carries TRBV28 and TRBJ1-1; unclear D gene. The V end lost 2 bases, the J end lost 1 base, and 2 bases lay between the germline ends. Germline V gives CDR1 MDHEN, CDR2 SYDVKM. The CDR3 loop spans 12 amino acids. CDR3 protein: CASSLQNTEAFF. CDR3 nucleotide sequence: TGTGCCAGCAGTTTACAGAACACTGAAGCTTTCTTT.

The gene calls are TRBV7-8 and TRBJ1-1, with D hard to call. Trimming pared 1 base from V and 2 bases from J, leaving 5 bases between. Germline CDR1 and CDR2: SGHVS and FQNEAQ. This CDR3 contains 13 residues. The CDR3, as DNA: TGTGCCAGCAGCTTAGGTAGAAACACTGAAGCTTTCTTT. Residues: CASSLGRNTEAFF.

The chain links TRBV7-3 to TRBJ2-1; D gene ambiguous. The CDR3 loop spans 15 amino acids. Trimming took 2 bases from V and 4 from J, leaving 12 bases between them. Germline values: CDR1 SGHTA, CDR2 FQGTGA. DNA for the CDR3: TGTGCCAGCAGCTTAGTCCCGGTGCAGTACAATGAGCAGTTCTTC. It specifies CASSLVPVQYNEQFF.

This chain connects TRBV20-1 to TRBJ1-2, with D perhaps matching TRBD1 (6 bases). Germline CDR1 and CDR2: DFQATT and SNEGSKA (reference sequence). The CDR3 runs to 13 residues. V lost 6 bases, J lost 7 bases, and 18 bases lay in between. As DNA, the CDR3 is TGCAGTGCCACCCTTCAACAGGGAGGTGGCTACACCTTC. It specifies CSATLQQGGGYTF.

The chain uses TRBV9 and TRBJ1-1, with D maybe TRBD1 (5 bases). Deletions cut 3 bases from V and 4 bases from J, with 10 bases between. Germline CDR1 SGDLS, CDR2 YYNGEE. The CDR3 length is 13 residues. This CDR3 is CASSAGQFTEAFF. The CDR3 region has the DNA TGTGCCAGCAGCGCAGGACAATTCACTGAAGCTTTCTTT.

The J gene is TRBJ2-7, the V gene TRBV27, with D possibly called TRBD1 or TRBD2 (6 bases each). CDR1 MNHEY and CDR2 SMNVEV come from the germline V gene (reference sequence). With 6 bases removed from V and 2 bases from J, the gap between germline ends came to 17 bases. The CDR3 is made up of 15 amino acids. CDR3 in amino acids: CASSLAGGGTYEQYF. The CDR3 DNA follows: TGTGCCAGCAGCCTTGCAGGAGGGGGGACCTACGAGCAGTACTTC.

This clonotype was observed a handful of times. The genes are TRBV4-2 and TRBJ1-5, with a possible D match to TRBD1 (6 bases). V was shortened by 2 bases and J by 2 bases, with 13 bases between the two germline ends. Germline loops: CDR1 LGHNA, CDR2 YNFKEQ. CDR3 length: 16 amino acids. The chain's CDR3 is CASSQWGAGGNQPQHF. The CDR3 DNA is TGTGCCAGCAGCCAATGGGGGGCAGGAGGCAATCAGCCCCAGCATTTT.

This chain uses TRBV11-2 with TRBJ2-1, with TRBD2 matching 8 bases. The CDR3 totals 15 residues. CDR1 and CDR2 (germline): SGHAT, FQNNGV. V lost 6 bases, J lost 1 base, and 5 bases stayed unmatched. The CDR3 protein is CASSFSGESYNEQFF. As DNA, the CDR3 is TGTGCCAGCAGTTTTAGCGGGGAATCCTACAATGAGCAGTTCTTC.